The 13 T cell receptor beta chains reported below all come from one sample, sequenced in a study of blood T cell repertoires in COVID-19. Using immunoSEQ multiplex PCR, the repertoire was profiled, and TCRdb retains in-frame clones only, with some absent. The profile shows tens of thousands of clones, approximately 85% of them singletons. Sequenced sample: peripheral blood. Source of these receptors: a human donor in a cohort sampled during active COVID-19.

V usage is TRBV18 and J usage is TRBJ2-1; 9 bases are a match to TRBD2. V trimming: 3 bases; J trimming: 8 bases; junction bases outside the gene matches: 14. The length of the CDR3 is 17 residues. Germline V gene data show CDR1 as KGHSH and CDR2 as LQKENI. The chain's CDR3 is CASSPPGLATLAHEQFF. DNA for the CDR3: TGTGCCAGCTCACCTCCGGGACTAGCCACATTAGCGCATGAGCAGTTCTTC.

The V call is TRBV27, the J call TRBJ1-5; 8 bases are a match to TRBD1. V lost 1 base and J lost 6; bases outside the gene matches: 5. The germline gives CDR1 MNHEY, CDR2 SMNVEV (reference sequence). The CDR3 loop spans 15 amino acids. CDR3 bases: TGTGCCAGCAGTTTATACAGGGGGACGGGTCAGCCCCAGCATTTT. As protein: CASSLYRGTGQPQHF.

This clone was detected only once. The rearrangement joins TRBV7-2 to TRBJ2-5, with 11 bases matching TRBD2. The ends lost 6 bases at V and 3 bases at J; junction bases unmatched: 9. From germline, CDR1 is SGHTA and CDR2 FQGNSA. This CDR3 region has 16 residues. The CDR3 loop reads CASRPKLAGAEETQYF. CDR3 bases: TGTGCCAGCAGACCTAAACTAGCGGGGGCCGAAGAGACCCAGTACTTC.

The gene calls are TRBV19 and TRBJ1-5; D is possibly TRBD1 (5 bases). This CDR3 comprises 16 residues. Germline CDR1 LNHDA, CDR2 SQIVND (reference sequence). The V end lost 6 bases, the J end lost 3 bases, and 18 bases lay between the germline ends. CDR3 nucleotide sequence: TGTGCCAGTAGCCCCCTTACAGGTGGGCTCAATCAGCCCCAGCATTTT. Amino acid sequence: CASSPLTGGLNQPQHF.

The J gene is TRBJ2-1, the V gene TRBV7-2; no firm D call. The V gene's germline CDR1 is SGHTA and CDR2 FQGNSA. V lost 3 bases, J lost 7 bases, and 10 bases lay in between. CDR3 length: 13 residues. The CDR3 DNA is TGTGCCAGCAGCTTTAGTGTCGCTAATGAGCAGTTCTTC. It translates to CASSFSVANEQFF.

V is TRBV5-8 and J is TRBJ1-4, with D perhaps matching TRBD1 (6 bases). V lost 0 bases, J lost 0 bases, and 12 bases lay in between. Germline loops: CDR1 SGHTS, CDR2 YDEGEE. This CDR3 is built from 17 residues. This CDR3 is CASSLGGHYATNEKLFF. In DNA form, the CDR3 reads TGTGCCAGCAGCTTGGGGGGACACTATGCAACTAATGAAAAACTGTTTTTT.

The rearrangement joins TRBV25-1 to TRBJ2-6; TRBD2 might be the D (5 bases). Germline V CDR1 and CDR2: MGHDK, SYGVNS. The V end was cut by 1 base, the J end by 0 bases, with 7 bases between. The CDR3 extends over 16 amino acids. CDR3 amino acids: CASSESGISGANVLTF. Written as DNA, the CDR3 is TGTGCCAGCAGTGAATCCGGGATCTCTGGGGCCAACGTCCTGACTTTC.

This clone was counted between two and nine times. The V gene is TRBV6-2 or TRBV6-3, the J gene TRBJ2-3; maybe TRBD1 (6 bases). Germline V gene sequence: CDR1 MNHEY, CDR2 SVGEGT. Trimming cost V 6 bases and J 4 bases, with 11 bases left between them. The CDR3 totals 13 residues. The CDR3, as DNA: TGTGCCAGCAGCTTACAGGGCTCAGATACGCAGTATTTT. Translation gives CASSLQGSDTQYF.

This sequence joins TRBV7-2 and TRBJ2-7; TRBD1 matches at 8 bases. V was pared by 5 bases and J by 2 bases, with 8 bases of the junction left unmatched. Germline V gives CDR1 SGHTA, CDR2 FQGNSA. This CDR3 spans 15 amino acids. The CDR3 loop is CASSMLGQAAYEQYF. As DNA, the CDR3 is TGTGCCAGCAGCATGTTGGGACAGGCAGCCTACGAGCAGTACTTC.

The rearrangement links TRBV29-1 to TRBJ1-2; TRBD1 might be the D (6 bases). The CDR3 spans 11 residues. Trimming pared 7 bases from V and 7 bases from J, leaving 13 bases between. The germline V gene has CDR1 SQVTM and CDR2 ANQGSEA. As DNA, the CDR3 is TGCAGCGGAGCAGGGGCAGGTGGCTACACCTTC. Amino acids: CSGAGAGGYTF.

This chain links TRBV7-6 with TRBJ2-5; 7 bases line up with TRBD2. Germline V gene sequence: CDR1 SGHVS, CDR2 FNYEAQ. The CDR3 runs to 15 residues. V gave up 5 bases and J gave up 4 bases; unmatched junction bases: 10. DNA of the CDR3: TGTGCCAGCAGCCGGGGGGTTGGGTCGCGAGAGACCCAGTACTTC. Protein product: CASSRGVGSRETQYF.

This clone appeared a single time. The rearrangement uses TRBV19 and TRBJ2-4; 7 bases align to TRBD2. After removal of 6 bases from V and 0 bases from J, the junction contained 5 bases not matched to a gene. In germline, CDR1 is LNHDA, CDR2 SQIVND (reference sequence). The CDR3 extends over 15 amino acids. The CDR3 sequence is CASRQAGLAKNIQYF. CDR3 nucleotide sequence: TGTGCCAGTAGGCAAGCGGGGTTAGCCAAAAACATTCAGTACTTC.

The genes are TRBV15 and TRBJ1-1; 7 nucleotides line up with TRBD1. CDR1 LNHNV and CDR2 YYDKDF come from the germline V gene (reference sequence). The V and J ends lost 1 base and 2 bases, in that order; junction bases with no gene match: 4. The CDR3 has 15 residues. CDR3 bases: TGTGCCACCAGCAGAGCGGGACAGCTAAACACTGAAGCTTTCTTT. Protein product: CATSRAGQLNTEAFF. The full variable domain, its missing parts supplied by reference TRBV15 and TRBJ1-1, is DAMVIQNPRYQVTQFGKPVTLSCSQTLNHNVMYWYQQKSSQAPKLLFHYYDKDFNNEADTPDNFQSRRPNTSFCFLDIRSPGLGDTAMYLCATSRAGQLNTEAFFGQGTRLTVV.